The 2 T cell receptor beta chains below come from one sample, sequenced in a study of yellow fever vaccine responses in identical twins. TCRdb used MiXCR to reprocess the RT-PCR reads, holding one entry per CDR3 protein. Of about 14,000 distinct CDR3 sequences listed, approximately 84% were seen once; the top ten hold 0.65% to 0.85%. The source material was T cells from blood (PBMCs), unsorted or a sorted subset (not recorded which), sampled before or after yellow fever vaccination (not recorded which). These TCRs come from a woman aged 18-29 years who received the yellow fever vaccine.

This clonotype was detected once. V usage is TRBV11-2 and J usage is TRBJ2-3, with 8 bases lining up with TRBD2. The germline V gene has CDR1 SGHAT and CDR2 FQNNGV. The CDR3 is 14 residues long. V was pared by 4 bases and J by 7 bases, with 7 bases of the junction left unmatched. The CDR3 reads CASSYTGGLNTQYF. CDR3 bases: TGTGCCAGCAGCTACACGGGGGGGCTTAATACGCAGTATTTT.

CDR3 in DNA: TGTGCCAGCAGCTCCCCCGGGACTAGCGGGAGGGGGTTTACGTCCAATGAGCAGTTCTTC. Translation gives CASSSPGTSGRGFTSNEQFF. The chain joins TRBV11-1 to TRBJ2-1; 16 positions agree with TRBD2. Germline values: CDR1 SGHAT, CDR2 FQDESV (reference sequence). V lost 4 bases, J lost 6 bases, and 15 bases stayed unmatched. CDR3 length equals 20 residues.